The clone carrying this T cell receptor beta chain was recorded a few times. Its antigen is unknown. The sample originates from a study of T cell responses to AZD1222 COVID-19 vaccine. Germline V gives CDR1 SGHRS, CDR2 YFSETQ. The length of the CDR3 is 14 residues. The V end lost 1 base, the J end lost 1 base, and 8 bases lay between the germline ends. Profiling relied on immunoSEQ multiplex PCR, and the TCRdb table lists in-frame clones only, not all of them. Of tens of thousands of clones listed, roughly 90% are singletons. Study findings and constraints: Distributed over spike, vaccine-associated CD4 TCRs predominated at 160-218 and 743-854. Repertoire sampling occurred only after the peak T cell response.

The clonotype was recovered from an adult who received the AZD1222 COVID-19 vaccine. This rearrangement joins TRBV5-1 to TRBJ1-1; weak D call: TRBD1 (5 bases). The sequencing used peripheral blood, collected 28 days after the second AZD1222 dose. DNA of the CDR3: TGCGCCAGCAGCTTGCGGGGGGAGAACACTGAAGCTTTCTTT. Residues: CASSLRGENTEAFF.